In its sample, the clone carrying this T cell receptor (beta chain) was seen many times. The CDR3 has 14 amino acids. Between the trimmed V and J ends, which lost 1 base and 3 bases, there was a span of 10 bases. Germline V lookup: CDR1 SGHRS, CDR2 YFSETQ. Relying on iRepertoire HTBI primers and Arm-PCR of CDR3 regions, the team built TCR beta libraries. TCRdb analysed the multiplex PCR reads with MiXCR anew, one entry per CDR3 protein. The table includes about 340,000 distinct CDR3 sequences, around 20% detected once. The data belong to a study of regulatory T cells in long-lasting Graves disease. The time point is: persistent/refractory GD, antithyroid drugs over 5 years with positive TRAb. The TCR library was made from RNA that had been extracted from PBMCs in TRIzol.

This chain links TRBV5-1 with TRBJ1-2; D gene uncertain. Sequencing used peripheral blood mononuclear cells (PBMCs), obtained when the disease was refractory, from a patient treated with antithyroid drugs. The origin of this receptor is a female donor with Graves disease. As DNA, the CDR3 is TGCGCCAGCAGCTTGTCCCCATTCGACTATGGCTACACCTTC. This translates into CASSLSPFDYGYTF.